This is a list of T cell receptor beta chains from one sample in a study of post-analysis software for immune sequencing data. TCRdb recomputed calls from the PCR reads with MiXCR, one row per CDR3 protein. This table has approximately 360,000 distinct CDR3 sequences, about a third appearing once. The sample taken for sequencing was blood. The source of these receptors is a girl between 10 and 17 years old with multiple sclerosis. Each CDR3 is given with its conserved first and last residue. A D gene is named only where the DNA matches it firmly. Part of the rows lack a size; the others show once, few, many or a class for expanded clones.

TRBJ1-2 TRBV5-6 - - TGTGCCAGCAGGGGAAGGACAGCCCTTTTCGAGGGCTACACCTTC CASRGRTALFEGYTF
TRBJ2-3 TRBV12-3/TRBV12-4 few - TGTGCCAGCAGTTTAGCGGACCTTCCGTATTTT CASSLADLPYF
TRBJ1-1 TRBV12-3/TRBV12-4 - - TGTGCCAGCAGCAGGTCCGCAGGTTCGCGAGCTTTCTTT CASSRSAGSRAFF
TRBJ2-1 TRBV12-3/TRBV12-4 - TRBD2 TGTGCCAGCAGCCCTAGCGGTGCCGGGGGTGAGCAGTTCTTC CASSPSGAGGEQFF
TRBJ1-2 TRBV5-1 - - TGCGCCAGCAGCTTGTATCCTACACTCTATGGCTACACCTTC CASSLYPTLYGYTF
TRBJ1-6 TRBV12-3/TRBV12-4 many - TGTGCCACCAGGGATTTTCCTAATTCACCCCTCCACTTT CATRDFPNSPLHF
TRBJ2-7 TRBV20-1 few - TGCAGTGCTACAGGGCGGACCTACGAGCAGTACTTC CSATGRTYEQYF
TRBJ1-1 TRBV7-6 once TRBD1 TGTGCCAGCAGCTCCCTGGACAGGGACACTGAAGCTTTCTTT CASSSLDRDTEAFF
TRBJ2-4 TRBV4-1 - - TGCGCCAGCAGCCAAGTTGAAGGGGTCGGGGCCAAAAACATTCAGTACTTC CASSQVEGVGAKNIQYF
TRBJ1-2 TRBV25-1 - - TGTGCCAGCAGTGAAGGCAGGGTACGGGGCTACACCTTC CASSEGRVRGYTF
TRBJ1-5 TRBV25-1 - - TGTGCCAGCAGTGAAGGTTTGGACCGGGGGAGCAATCAGCCCCAGCATTTT CASSEGLDRGSNQPQHF
TRBJ1-2 TRBV12-3/TRBV12-4 few TRBD1 TGTGCCAGCAGCTTCGACAGGGACGCTAACTATGGCTACACCTTC CASSFDRDANYGYTF
TRBJ1-1 TRBV28 - - TGTGCCAGCAGCCCCCGACGGGTCATGAACACTGAGGCTTTCTTT CASSPRRVMNTEAFF
TRBJ2-7 TRBV12-3/TRBV12-4 - - TGTGCCAGTTCGATAGCTGCCTCTCGGGAGCAGTACTTC CASSIAASREQYF
TRBJ1-1 TRBV12-3/TRBV12-4 many - TGTGCCAGCAGTTTCGCGCCAAACACTGAAGCTTTCTTT CASSFAPNTEAFF
TRBJ1-1 TRBV3-1 - - TGTGCCAGCAGCCCCTACGCGGAGGGGGCTGAAGCTTTCTTT CASSPYAEGAEAFF
TRBJ2-1 TRBV10-3 few TRBD2 TGTGCCACGTTGCTCCAATCCGGGACTAGCGGGGTGAACAATGAGCAGTTCTTC CATLLQSGTSGVNNEQFF
TRBJ2-6 TRBV7-6 - - TGTGCCAGCAGCTCCCGATACTCTGGGGCCAACGTCCTGACTTTC CASSSRYSGANVLTF
TRBJ1-5 TRBV27 few - TGTGCCAGCAGTAATTATACGGTTTCCGCAGGGCCCCAGCATTTT CASSNYTVSAGPQHF
TRBJ1-5 TRBV20-1 - - TGCAGTGCTAGAGATCGGGAGGGTTATCAGCCCCAGCATTTT CSARDREGYQPQHF
TRBJ2-3 TRBV21-1 - - TGTGCCACCTTGGACTCACCAAGCACAGATACGCAGTATTTT CATLDSPSTDTQYF
TRBJ1-5 TRBV27 - - TGTGCCAGCAGTTTATATAACGGTGACAATCCGCCCCAGCATTTT CASSLYNGDNPPQHF
TRBJ2-5 TRBV7-9 - - TGTGCCAGCAGCCCCCACCAACTAGGCCAAGAGACCCAGTACTTC CASSPHQLGQETQYF
TRBJ2-5 TRBV2 - - TGTGCCAGCAGTGAGGCTTGGCGGGGGCATCAAGAGACCCAGTACTTC CASSEAWRGHQETQYF
TRBJ2-3 TRBV7-9 few - TGTGCCAGTGGGGGAGGAGATACGCAGTATTTT CASGGGDTQYF
TRBJ2-3 TRBV4-1 many - TGCGCCAGCAGCCAATCGATCGTAATGCCAGATACGCAGTATTTT CASSQSIVMPDTQYF
TRBJ1-5 TRBV10-3 - TRBD1 TGTGCCATCAGTGAAGGGACAGCTTATAGCAATCAGCCCCAGCATTTT CAISEGTAYSNQPQHF
TRBJ2-7 TRBV5-1 - - TGCGCCAGCAGCGCCGTAGGGGATCCCTACGAGCAGTACTTC CASSAVGDPYEQYF
TRBJ1-2 TRBV5-1 few TRBD1 TGCGCCAGCAGGGGGACAGCTAACTATGGCTACACCTTC CASRGTANYGYTF
TRBJ2-7 TRBV15 - TRBD1 TGTGCCACCAGTAAGACAGGGAATACCCCTTACGAGCAGTACTTC CATSKTGNTPYEQYF
TRBJ2-1 TRBV12-3/TRBV12-4 few - TGTGCCAGCAGTTTTAGACACAATGAGCAGTTCTTC CASSFRHNEQFF
TRBJ2-7 TRBV5-1 - - TGCGCCAGCAGCCCCTCGGACAGTCTATCCACCGGCGAGCAGTACTTC CASSPSDSLSTGEQYF
TRBJ2-7 TRBV12-3/TRBV12-4 - - TGTGCCAGCAGTTTAGGTAGAGGCTACGAGCAGTACTTC CASSLGRGYEQYF
TRBJ1-6 TRBV6-6 - - TGTGCCAGCAGTTCCAACACGATTTATAATTCACCCCTCCACTTT CASSSNTIYNSPLHF
TRBJ1-4 TRBV5-1 - TRBD1 TGCGCCAGCAGCTCCGGACAGGGGGCGAGTGAAAAACTGTTTTTT CASSSGQGASEKLFF
TRBJ1-2 TRBV12-3/TRBV12-4 - - TGTGCCAGCAGGCGGGACTTCCTCCGAGGCTACACCTTC CASRRDFLRGYTF
TRBJ2-7 TRBV6-2/TRBV6-3 - TRBD1 TGTGCCAGCACCTGGGACAGTATCTACGAGCAGTACTTC CASTWDSIYEQYF
TRBJ2-1 TRBV20-1 few - TGCAGTGCTTCACTAGCAGGGTTTGTAAATGAGCAGTTCTTC CSASLAGFVNEQFF
TRBJ2-7 TRBV28 - - TGTGCCAGCAGTCCGGGGACGTCTAGCTCCTACGAGCAGTACTTC CASSPGTSSSYEQYF
TRBJ1-4 TRBV12-3/TRBV12-4 - - TGTGCCAGCAGTCCCCGTAGAAGGGGAGAAAAACTGTTTTTT CASSPRRRGEKLFF
TRBJ2-7 TRBV12-3/TRBV12-4 - - TGTGCCAGCAGGTTATTAGAAGGTTCCGAGCAGTACTTC CASRLLEGSEQYF
TRBJ2-1 TRBV6-1 - TRBD2 TGTGCCAGCAGTGACCCCTTACTAGCGGGGACCGGGGATGGGTTCTTC CASSDPLLAGTGDGFF
TRBJ2-2 TRBV12-3/TRBV12-4 few - TGTGCCAGCAGTTTAGGCACTACGAGGACCGGGGAGCTGTTTTTT CASSLGTTRTGELFF
TRBJ1-2 TRBV12-3/TRBV12-4 few - TGTGCCAGCAGTTTGAGGGTGGGCCGCTACACCTTC CASSLRVGRYTF
TRBJ1-5 TRBV6-5 few TRBD1 TGTGCCAGCAGTTACATTGGGGGACAGGGCAGGGGGCCCCAGCATTTT CASSYIGGQGRGPQHF
TRBJ1-5 TRBV28 - - TGTGCCAGCAGAACCAGGGAGAATGGCAATCAGCCCCAGCATTTT CASRTRENGNQPQHF
TRBJ2-1 TRBV4-1 - - TGCGCCAGCAGCCAGATAGGGGGCCGGGGGGACAATGAGCAGTTCTTC CASSQIGGRGDNEQFF
TRBJ2-1 TRBV11-2 - TRBD1 TGTGCCAGCTGCGACTTGGGACAGGGGGGTTACAATGAGCAGTTCTTC CASCDLGQGGYNEQFF
TRBJ1-4 TRBV2 - - TGTGCCAGCAGGTCAATCACGGCGGAAAAACTGTTTTTT CASRSITAEKLFF
TRBJ1-1 TRBV3-1 - - TGTGCCAGCAGCCAAGATATGGTCACGGATGAAGCTTTCTTT CASSQDMVTDEAFF
TRBJ2-5 TRBV12-3/TRBV12-4 - TRBD2 TGTGCCAGCAGTCCGGGGTTAGCGGGGCTCCAAGAGACCCAGTACTTC CASSPGLAGLQETQYF
TRBJ2-1 TRBV9 few TRBD2 TGTGCCAGCAGCTCTACCGAGGGTCCTTTGGCGGGGGGGACCTACAATGAGCAGTTCTTC CASSSTEGPLAGGTYNEQFF
TRBJ1-5 TRBV10-3 few - TGTGCCACCCGGGACATACCTAATAGCAATCAGCCCCAGCATTTT CATRDIPNSNQPQHF
TRBJ2-5 TRBV7-9 - - TGTGCCAGCAGGTCGACGGGCGGGCGAGAGACCCAGTACTTC CASRSTGGRETQYF
TRBJ1-5 TRBV12-3/TRBV12-4 - TRBD1 TGTGCCAGCAGAAACTCACAGGGGGAATGGGACAATCAGCCCCAGCATTTT CASRNSQGEWDNQPQHF
TRBJ1-2 TRBV4-1 - TRBD1 TGCGCCAGCAGCCAAGTTACTGGAGGAGCAAGGACAGGGGACTTCTCTGGCTACACCTTC CASSQVTGGARTGDFSGYTF
TRBJ1-6 TRBV7-2 - TRBD1 TGTGCCAGCAGCGTCCGGGACAGAAAATCACCCCTCCACTTT CASSVRDRKSPLHF